Listed here are 15 T cell receptor beta chains from one sample, sequenced in a study of shared clonotypes between healthy human individuals. TCRdb keeps only in-frame clones here, not all; method: immunoSEQ multiplex PCR. The sample records fewer than 500,000 clones, about 75% being singletons. The sequencing input was PBMCs. These receptors came from a woman in her 40s in good health. Some clones in this sample may be carry-over from other donors' samples.

The chain combines TRBV9 with TRBJ2-3, with 7 bases aligning to TRBD2. The CDR3 length is 14 residues. Germline V gives CDR1 SGDLS, CDR2 YYNGEE. The J segment lost 4 bases and the V segment lost 0 bases, leaving 2 bases of the junction unmatched. CDR3: CASSVGLAADTQYF. CDR3 sequence (DNA): TGTGCCAGCAGCGTAGGACTAGCAGCAGATACGCAGTATTTT. The full variable domain, rest sourced from reference TRBV9 and TRBJ2-3, is DSGVTQTPKHLITATGQRVTLRCSPRSGDLSVYWYQQSLDQGLQFLIQYYNGEERAKGNILERFSAQQFPDLHSELNLSSLELGDSALYFCASSVGLAADTQYFGPGTRLTVL.

The chain carries TRBV28 and TRBJ1-2, with 7 positions matching TRBD1. Germline V gives CDR1 MDHEN, CDR2 SYDVKM. The CDR3 is made up of 14 amino acids. V lost 6 bases and J lost 3; bases outside the gene matches: 7. The CDR3 nucleotides read TGTGCCAGCAGGCTTGACAGGGAGGACTATGGCTACACCTTC. Protein sequence: CASRLDREDYGYTF.

The V and J genes are TRBV28 and TRBJ1-3; 8 nucleotides agree with TRBD1. This CDR3 region has 15 residues. From germline, CDR1 is MDHEN and CDR2 SYDVKM. The V segment lost 1 base and the J segment 3 bases; nucleotides outside the gene matches: 2. CDR3 residues: CASSLLQGVGNTIYF. The CDR3 nucleotides read TGTGCCAGCAGTTTATTACAGGGGGTTGGAAACACCATATATTTT.

Only a few counts were recorded for this clone. V gene TRBV27 combines with J gene TRBJ2-7; 8 bases agree with TRBD2. This CDR3 has 16 residues. V lost 3 bases, J lost 2 bases, and 9 bases stayed unmatched. Germline V gives CDR1 MNHEY, CDR2 SMNVEV (reference sequence). DNA for the CDR3: TGTGCCAGCAGTTTTAGAAGAGCGGGAGCGGCCTACGAGCAGTACTTC. This sequence encodes CASSFRRAGAAYEQYF.

The chain joins TRBV7-2 to TRBJ2-5; 8 bases fit TRBD1. The CDR3 covers 13 residues. V shed 5 bases, J shed 3 bases, and the junction held 2 bases outside the gene matches. Germline values: CDR1 SGHTA, CDR2 FQGNSA. CDR3 sequence: CASSMTGEETQYF. CDR3 nucleotides: TGTGCCAGCAGCATGACAGGGGAAGAGACCCAGTACTTC.

The gene calls are TRBV7-8 and TRBJ2-2; D is ambiguous. This CDR3 contains 12 residues. CDR1 and CDR2 (germline): SGHVS, FQNEAQ. Trimming removed 5 bases at V and 6 bases at J, with 7 bases between. Written as DNA, the CDR3 is TGTGCCAGCAGCCCACTTCCCGGGGAGCTGTTTTTT. As protein: CASSPLPGELFF.

This rearrangement joins TRBV5-1 to TRBJ2-7; 8 bases match TRBD1. This CDR3 comprises 13 residues. Per germline, CDR1 SGHRS and CDR2 YFSETQ. Trimming took 6 bases from V and 1 from J; bases not matched to a gene: 3. DNA of the CDR3: TGCGCCAGCACCACAGGGGGATCCTACGAGCAGTACTTC. Encoded protein: CASTTGGSYEQYF.

This CDR3 is CASSLWSYEQYF. The CDR3 DNA sequence: TGTGCCAGCAGTTTATGGTCCTACGAGCAGTACTTC. The V and J genes are TRBV28 and TRBJ2-7, with no clear D. Germline V lookup: CDR1 MDHEN, CDR2 SYDVKM. This CDR3 is 12 amino acids long. Between the trimmed V and J ends, which lost 0 bases and 1 base, there was a span of 1 base.

This sequence joins TRBV6-6 and TRBJ1-2; 7 bases align to TRBD1. Germline CDR1 MNHNY, CDR2 SVGAGI (reference sequence). J gave up 0 bases and V 5 bases, and 6 bases lay outside the gene matches. This CDR3 is 15 amino acids long. CDR3 sequence (DNA): TGTGCCAGCAGTCCTCCGGGACAGCCTAACTATGGCTACACCTTC. Translating gives CASSPPGQPNYGYTF.

This chain uses TRBV5-4 with TRBJ1-2; 7 nucleotides agree with TRBD1. Germline V CDR1 and CDR2: SGHNT, YYREEE (reference sequence). The CDR3 runs to 14 residues. The trim removed 4 bases at V and 0 bases at J, leaving 3 bases unmatched. The CDR3 DNA is TGTGCCAGCAGCGCGGGACAGACTAACTATGGCTACACCTTC. It encodes CASSAGQTNYGYTF.

The chain carries TRBV7-9 and TRBJ1-1, with 8 bases matching TRBD1. Germline V gives CDR1 SEHNR, CDR2 FQNEAQ (reference sequence). This CDR3 comprises 13 residues. Losses at the gene ends were 8 bases for V and 7 bases for J; bases not matched to a gene: 9. The CDR3 coding sequence is TGTGCCAGCCAAACTCAGGGGGCAGTTGAAGCTTTCTTT. It encodes CASQTQGAVEAFF.

The chain carries TRBV4-3 and TRBJ2-4; 8 nucleotides agree with TRBD2. The CDR3 contains 21 residues. J gave up 0 bases and V 0 bases, and 16 bases lay outside the gene matches. Per the germline V gene, CDR1 is LGHNA and CDR2 is YSLEER. CDR3 DNA: TGCGCCAGCAGCCAAGATAGGGTACTAGCGGACCCCTTACTAGCCAAAAACATTCAGTACTTC. Protein sequence: CASSQDRVLADPLLAKNIQYF.

In the case of this clone: It differs at one base from a far larger clone, so likely a read error. Other DNA sequences of this sample code for an identical CDR3. V gene TRBV4-2 combines with J gene TRBJ2-5, with 12 positions matching TRBD2. The germline V gene encodes CDR1 LGHNA and CDR2 YNFKEQ. V lost 1 base to trimming and J lost 2 bases; unmatched junction nucleotides: 5. The CDR3 loop spans 17 amino acids. CDR3 in amino acids: CASSQGTSGGTQETQYF. The CDR3 nucleotides read TGTGCCAGCAGCCAAGGAACTAGCGGGGGGACACAAGAGACCCAGTACTTC.

Many counts were recorded for this clone. This chain connects TRBV12-5 to TRBJ2-7, with 8 bases fitting TRBD2. The germline V gene has CDR1 LGHNT and CDR2 FRNRAP. The CDR3 is 15 residues long. V shed 1 base and J 0 bases; nucleotides not matched to a gene: 2. The CDR3: CASGLAGTSSYEQYF. CDR3 bases: TGTGCTAGTGGTTTGGCAGGGACTAGCTCCTACGAGCAGTACTTC.

This chain joins TRBV18 and TRBJ2-1, with 9 bases aligning to TRBD2. V lost 0 bases, J lost 9 bases, and 12 bases stayed unmatched. CDR3 length: 17 residues. Germline CDR1 reads KGHSH; CDR2 reads LQKENI. Here the CDR3 DNA reads TGTGCCAGCTCACCACCGAATAGCGGGGGCCCGCACGGTGAGCAGTTCTTC. As protein: CASSPPNSGGPHGEQFF.